One sample yielded the 27 T cell receptor beta chains listed below, sequenced in a study of PD-L1 blockade in urothelial cancer (dated by TCRdb to the late 2010s). Explained via the paper, the time point label denotes: peripheral blood 6 weeks after treatment start. Library prep was done by the immunoSEQ multiplex PCR assay. In TCRdb, the immuneACCESS table is reduced to in-frame sequences with V and J assigned. These tables do not hold every clone; where another copy was compared, an unresolved V gene accounts for under half, and the others remain unexplained. Across this sample there are tens of thousands of clones, with around 90% seen only once. The top ten hold over 9% of the sample. The sequences come from PBMCs, collected around atezolizumab (anti-PD-L1) treatment. These receptors were collected from a woman between 55 and 75 years old with urothelial cancer.

The chain is built from TRBV7-2 and TRBJ1-1; tentatively, D is TRBD1 (5 bases). The CDR3 has 14 amino acids. V was trimmed by 2 bases and J by 3 bases, leaving 10 bases between them. Germline-derived CDR1 and CDR2 are SGHTA and FQGNSA. CDR3 DNA sequence: TGTGCCAGCAGCTTATCAGGGTTTGACACTGAAGCTTTCTTT. Its translation: CASSLSGFDTEAFF.

The V call is TRBV6-5, the J call TRBJ1-2; D is possibly TRBD1 (6 bases). V lost 6 bases and J lost 4, with 9 bases in between. From germline, CDR1 is MNHEY and CDR2 SVGAGI. This CDR3 spans 12 amino acids. CDR3 loop: CASRSTGYGYTF. CDR3 DNA: TGTGCCAGCAGATCGACAGGCTATGGCTACACCTTC.

This chain links TRBV6-5 with TRBJ1-4; 7 nucleotides line up with TRBD1. The CDR3 has 12 residues. Germline V gives CDR1 MNHEY, CDR2 SVGAGI. With V trimmed by 6 bases and J by 7 bases, 2 bases remained unmatched. CDR3 loop: CASRTGSEKLFF. The CDR3 DNA reads TGTGCCAGCAGGACAGGGAGTGAAAAACTGTTTTTT.

The chain uses TRBV27 and TRBJ1-2; TRBD1 aligns across 7 bases. The V and J ends lost 5 bases and 6 bases, in that order; junction bases with no gene match: 9. Germline assignment: CDR1 MNHEY and CDR2 SMNVEV (reference sequence). This CDR3 comprises 14 residues. The DNA of the CDR3 is TGTGCCAGCAGTGCAAGGGGGCCCTTGAATGGCTACACCTTC. Its translation is CASSARGPLNGYTF.

V is TRBV23-1 and J is TRBJ2-7; TRBD1 matches at 10 bases. TRBV23-1 is recorded as an ORF, its role being uncertain. CDR3 length: 14 amino acids. After removal of 11 bases from V and 4 bases from J, the junction contained 11 bases not matched to a gene. The CDR3 protein is CAGGRPGQGYEQYF. Written as DNA, the CDR3 is TGCGCCGGAGGCCGACCGGGACAGGGGTACGAGCAGTACTTC.

The chain carries TRBV27 and TRBJ2-7; TRBD1 matches 11 bases. Germline CDR1 is MNHEY and CDR2 is SMNVEV (reference sequence). This CDR3 is 16 amino acids long. V was pared by 3 bases and J by 1 base, with 5 bases of the junction left unmatched. The CDR3 DNA sequence: TGTGCCAGCAGTTTCTTAGGGACAGGGGGATCCTACGAGCAGTACTTC. Translated, it gives CASSFLGTGGSYEQYF.

This chain joins TRBV11-2 and TRBJ2-7, with a possible D match to TRBD2 (5 bases). Deletions cut 0 bases from V and 0 bases from J, with 9 bases between. The CDR3 loop spans 15 amino acids. Per the germline V gene, CDR1 is SGHAT and CDR2 is FQNNGV. CDR3 region: CASSLETGFSYEQYF. DNA for the CDR3: TGTGCCAGCAGCTTAGAAACGGGATTCTCCTACGAGCAGTACTTC.

The genes are TRBV7-2 and TRBJ2-7; 11 bases line up with TRBD2. The CDR3 totals 17 residues. Germline V lookup: CDR1 SGHTA, CDR2 FQGNSA. V shed 1 base and J 2 bases; nucleotides not matched to a gene: 7. The CDR3 DNA reads TGTGCCAGCAGCTTAGGGGTTGTGGGACTAGCGGCCTACGAGCAGTACTTC. Translating gives CASSLGVVGLAAYEQYF.

The V call is TRBV5-6, the J call TRBJ2-3, with D tentatively TRBD1 (6 bases). V lost 2 bases and J lost 5, with 12 bases in between. CDR1 SGHDT and CDR2 YYEEEE come from the germline V gene. CDR3 length: 14 residues. CDR3 sequence: CASSFRGEGDTQYF. The CDR3 DNA reads as TGTGCCAGCAGCTTCAGGGGTGAGGGAGATACGCAGTATTTT.

The J gene is TRBJ1-2, the V gene TRBV11-1; 11 nucleotides align to TRBD1. CDR3 length: 13 amino acids. CDR1 SGHAT and CDR2 FQDESV come from the germline V gene (reference sequence). The junction had 5 bases not matched to a gene; V was cut back by 10 bases and J by 4 bases. Written as DNA, the CDR3 is TGTGCCACCCGGGGGACAGGGGGCTATGGCTACACCTTC. Its protein is CATRGTGGYGYTF.

The chain combines TRBV2 with TRBJ1-3; TRBD1 might be the D (5 bases). Trimming shortened V by 10 bases and J by 0 bases, and 16 bases separated the two germline ends. The CDR3 is made up of 15 amino acids. CDR1 is SNHLY and CDR2 is FYNNEI in the germline V gene. This CDR3 reads CATGRQSISGNTIYF. Here the CDR3 DNA reads TGTGCCACCGGAAGACAGAGTATCTCTGGAAACACCATATATTTT.

This chain joins TRBV10-2 and TRBJ2-5; 14 nucleotides line up with TRBD2. Germline values: CDR1 WSHSY, CDR2 SAAADI. Trimming took 9 bases from V and 5 from J; bases not matched to a gene: 14. The CDR3 consists of 17 residues. This CDR3 is CARTKGLAGESWETQYF. DNA for the CDR3: TGCGCCAGAACGAAGGGACTAGCGGGGGAGAGTTGGGAGACCCAGTACTTC.

V is TRBV28 and J is TRBJ1-2; 7 bases map to TRBD1. Per germline, CDR1 MDHEN and CDR2 SYDVKM. The V gene end was trimmed by 8 bases and the J gene end by 8 bases; junction bases not matched to a gene: 11. The CDR3 extends over 13 amino acids. CDR3: CASGYSTGSGYTF. CDR3 coding DNA: TGTGCCAGCGGTTACTCGACAGGGTCCGGCTACACCTTC.

This chain connects TRBV29-1 to TRBJ2-7; 7 bases match TRBD1. V was clipped by 0 bases and J by 2 bases; unmatched bases: 4. Germline CDR1 and CDR2: SQVTM and ANQGSEA. The CDR3 is made up of 14 amino acids. The CDR3 DNA reads TGCAGCGTTGAAGATAGACAGGGAACCTACGAGCAGTACTTC. Its protein is CSVEDRQGTYEQYF.

V and J are TRBV5-8 and TRBJ1-5, with 8 bases fitting TRBD1. The germline V gene has CDR1 SGHTS and CDR2 YDEGEE. After removal of 0 bases from V and 9 bases from J, the junction contained 5 bases not matched to a gene. The CDR3 loop spans 14 amino acids. The CDR3: CASSLGTGIRPQHF. Written as DNA, the CDR3 is TGTGCCAGCAGCTTGGGGACAGGGATTCGGCCCCAGCATTTT.

The chain combines TRBV19 with TRBJ2-1; D possibly corresponds to TRBD2 (5 bases). Trimming cost V 0 bases and J 2 bases, with 8 bases left between them. This CDR3 spans 15 amino acids. From germline, CDR1 is LNHDA and CDR2 SQIVND (reference sequence). The CDR3 coding sequence is TGTGCCAGTAGTATAGATCTAGCAGCCTACAATGAGCAGTTCTTC. Its translation is CASSIDLAAYNEQFF.

In this sample, this clone turned up once. The V and J genes are TRBV7-9 and TRBJ1-1; D is unresolved. Trimming took off 4 bases at V and 1 base at J, with 7 bases between the two ends. This CDR3 spans 13 amino acids. Germline CDR1 is SEHNR and CDR2 is FQNEAQ (reference sequence). CDR3 amino acids: CASSSTQNTEAFF. The CDR3 region has the DNA TGTGCCAGCAGCTCAACACAGAACACTGAAGCTTTCTTT.

The chain links TRBV29-1 to TRBJ1-1; TRBD1 matches at 8 bases. Trimming removed 5 bases from V and 2 bases from J; junction bases left unmatched: 4. Germline CDR1 is SQVTM and CDR2 is ANQGSEA. The CDR3 length is 13 residues. The CDR3 DNA reads TGCAGCGTTACCGGACAGGGAAACACTGAAGCTTTCTTT. Protein: CSVTGQGNTEAFF.

The V call is TRBV7-2, the J call TRBJ1-2; the D gene is possibly TRBD1 (5 bases). V dropped 1 base and J dropped 3 bases, with 12 bases sitting between them. The CDR3 contains 15 residues. CDR1 SGHTA and CDR2 FQGNSA come from the germline V gene. In nucleotides, the CDR3 is TGTGCCAGCAGCTTAGGGGCAGGGTGGCACTATGGCTACACCTTC. Translating it yields CASSLGAGWHYGYTF. Full variable domain (rest looked up from reference TRBV7-2 and TRBJ1-2): GAGVSQSPSNKVTEKGKDVELRCDPISGHTALYWYRQSLGQGLEFLIYFQGNSAPDKSGLPSDRFSAERTGGSVSTLTIQRTQQEDSAVYLCASSLGAGWHYGYTFGSGTRLTVV.

In this sample, this clone turned up once. The V and J genes are TRBV7-2 and TRBJ2-2; 12 nucleotides match TRBD1. The CDR3 contains 18 residues. V gave up 1 base and J gave up 1 base; unmatched junction bases: 4. Germline V gene data show CDR1 as SGHTA and CDR2 as FQGNSA. The CDR3 here is CASSLVGQGARNTGELFF. The CDR3 region has the DNA TGTGCCAGCAGCTTAGTGGGACAGGGGGCGAGGAACACCGGGGAGCTGTTTTTT.

This chain links TRBV28 with TRBJ1-3; D may be TRBD1 (6 bases). The CDR3 is made up of 16 amino acids. CDR1 and CDR2 from the germline V gene are MDHEN and SYDVKM. The germline V and J ends were trimmed by 8 bases and 2 bases, with 19 bases remaining between them. CDR3 amino acids: CASHDRVRQAGNTIYF. The CDR3 DNA sequence: TGTGCCAGCCATGATCGAGTGAGACAGGCTGGAAACACCATATATTTT.

This chain links TRBV7-2 with TRBJ2-1, with D possibly matching TRBD2 (6 bases). This CDR3 region has 13 residues. The V and J ends lost 5 bases and 8 bases respectively, with 13 bases between them. CDR1 and CDR2 from the germline V gene are SGHTA and FQGNSA. The CDR3 DNA reads as TGTGCCAGCAGCCTCCTAGCGATCCATGAGCAGTTCTTC. As protein: CASSLLAIHEQFF.

This clone was seen once. The chain employs TRBV11-3 and TRBJ2-1; the D is unclear. CDR1 is SGHNT, CDR2 YENEEA, per germline. This CDR3 contains 14 residues. Trimming took 1 base from V and 0 from J, leaving 4 bases between them. This CDR3 reads CASSLGSSYNEQFF. For the CDR3, the DNA is TGTGCCAGCAGCTTAGGCAGCTCCTACAATGAGCAGTTCTTC.

This sequence joins TRBV10-3 and TRBJ1-1; D unresolved. Germline-derived CDR1 and CDR2 are ENHRY and SYGVKD. The CDR3 contains 13 residues. The germline V and J ends were trimmed by 7 bases and 0 bases, with 9 bases remaining between them. The CDR3: CAITDILNTEAFF. CDR3 bases: TGTGCCATCACAGATATTTTGAACACTGAAGCTTTCTTT.

The genes are TRBV5-1 and TRBJ1-1; 9 nucleotides match TRBD1. J gave up 2 bases and V 0 bases, and 2 bases lay outside the gene matches. The CDR3 length is 15 residues. Germline CDR1 reads SGHRS; CDR2 reads YFSETQ. The CDR3 loop is CASSLGGQGNTEAFF. The CDR3 bases are TGCGCCAGCAGCTTGGGGGGACAGGGAAACACTGAAGCTTTCTTT.

The chain joins TRBV4-3 to TRBJ2-1; 7 nucleotides agree with TRBD1. In germline, CDR1 is LGHNA, CDR2 YSLEER. CDR3 length: 17 amino acids. V was clipped by 1 base and J by 4 bases; unmatched bases: 10. CDR3 region: CASSQGTGRQGYNEQFF. The CDR3 nucleotides read TGCGCCAGCAGCCAAGGGACAGGACGCCAAGGGTACAATGAGCAGTTCTTC.

The rearrangement uses TRBV4-2 and TRBJ2-1; D perhaps matches TRBD2 (6 bases). The CDR3 spans 17 residues. The V gene's germline CDR1 is LGHNA and CDR2 YNFKEQ. V was shortened by 0 bases and J by 0 bases, with 12 bases between the two germline ends. CDR3 region: CASSQDVGGSSYNEQFF. The CDR3 DNA is TGTGCCAGCAGCCAAGATGTGGGAGGTAGCTCCTACAATGAGCAGTTCTTC.